This T cell receptor (beta chain) was sequenced for a study of beta chain features in type 1 diabetes. Whole-study findings and limits: Type 1 diabetes patients had TCRB CDR3s that were shorter (moderately but significantly so) in all four CD4+ subsets.

Since all of the isolated RNA was reverse transcribed, expressed TCRB transcripts were what got sequenced. Method: immunoSEQ multiplex PCR; TCRdb's copy keeps in-frame clones and lacks some. Of more than 150,000 clones listed, roughly 9% are singletons. Comments on this clone: Antigen specificity is unknown.

The germline V gene encodes CDR1 SEHNR and CDR2 FQNEAQ (reference sequence). V lost 5 bases, J lost 9 bases, and 17 bases lay in between. The CDR3 runs 14 residues. This TCR derives from a woman aged 30 to 39 with type 1 diabetes. Sequenced input: central memory CD4+ T cells from blood. The chain is built from TRBV7-9 and TRBJ2-1; TRBD2 is a possible D gene (5 bases). The DNA of the CDR3 is TGTGCCAGCAGCGAAATGGCCGGAGAGGGTGAGCAGTTCTTC. Protein sequence: CASSEMAGEGEQFF.